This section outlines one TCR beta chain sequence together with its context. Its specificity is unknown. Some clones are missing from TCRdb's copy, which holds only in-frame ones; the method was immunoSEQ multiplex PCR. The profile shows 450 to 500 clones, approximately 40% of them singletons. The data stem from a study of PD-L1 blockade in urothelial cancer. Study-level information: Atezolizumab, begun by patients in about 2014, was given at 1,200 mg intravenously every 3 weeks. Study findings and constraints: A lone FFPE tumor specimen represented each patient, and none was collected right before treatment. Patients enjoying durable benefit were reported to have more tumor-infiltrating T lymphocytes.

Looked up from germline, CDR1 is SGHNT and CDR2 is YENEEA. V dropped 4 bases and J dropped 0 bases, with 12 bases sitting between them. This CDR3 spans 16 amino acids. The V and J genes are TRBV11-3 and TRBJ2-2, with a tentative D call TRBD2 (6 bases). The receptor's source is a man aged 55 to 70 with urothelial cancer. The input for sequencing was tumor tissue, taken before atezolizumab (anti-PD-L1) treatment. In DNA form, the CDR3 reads TGTGCCAGCAGCTGGGTCCAGCGGGCGAACACCGGGGAGCTGTTTTTT. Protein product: CASSWVQRANTGELFF.